These 21 T cell receptor beta chains were all obtained from the same sample, sequenced in a study of a mutant IDH1 vaccine in newly diagnosed glioma. Time point in this sample: week 5, during vaccination. Every vaccine dose comprised 300 ug of mutant IDH1 20-mer peptide plus topical imiquimod. The antigens these receptors bind are not known. The data were produced by immunoSEQ multiplex PCR, yet TCRdb's version contains in-frame clones alone and is incomplete. This table holds more than 25,000 clones, approximately 86% found once. The sequencing used peripheral blood mononuclear cells (PBMCs), collected from a glioma patient whose treatment included an IDH1 peptide vaccine. These receptors were obtained from a woman in her 40s with glioma. Some clones in this sample may be carry-over from other donors' samples.

The rearrangement links TRBV10-3 to TRBJ1-5; 11 bases line up with TRBD1. The germline V gene encodes CDR1 ENHRY and CDR2 SYGVKD. CDR3 length: 15 residues. The V segment lost 2 bases and the J segment 7 bases; nucleotides outside the gene matches: 4. DNA of the CDR3: TGTGCCATCAGTGAGGGACAGGGGGCTGGGCAGCCCCAGCATTTT. Protein sequence: CAISEGQGAGQPQHF.

This chain connects TRBV7-2 to TRBJ2-7; 11 positions agree with TRBD2. Unmatched junction bases numbered 15, after V lost 4 bases and J lost 1 base. This CDR3 region has 19 residues. Germline lookup yields CDR1 SGHTA and CDR2 FQGNSA. The CDR3 DNA reads TGTGCCAGCAGCTATCCTAGCGGGGGGCCTCCTTTTTCTTCCTACGAGCAGTACTTC. Its protein product is CASSYPSGGPPFSSYEQYF.

The gene calls are TRBV28 and TRBJ1-5; 9 bases fit TRBD1. With V trimmed by 4 bases and J by 5 bases, 6 bases remained unmatched. Germline CDR1 reads MDHEN; CDR2 reads SYDVKM. This CDR3 spans 15 amino acids. Here the CDR3 reads CASSSTGGADQPQHF. The CDR3 coding sequence is TGTGCCAGCAGTTCCACAGGGGGCGCGGATCAGCCCCAGCATTTT.

J is TRBJ2-1 and V is TRBV15; D ambiguous. This CDR3 contains 19 residues. Germline V CDR1 and CDR2: LNHNV, YYDKDF (reference sequence). With 5 bases removed from V and 1 base from J, the gap between germline ends came to 24 bases. This CDR3 reads CATSVIIATTFLSYNEQFF. In DNA, the CDR3 is TGTGCCACCAGCGTTATAATAGCAACCACCTTTTTGTCCTACAATGAGCAGTTCTTC.

The CDR3 protein is CASSLFSATYTDTQYF. In DNA form, the CDR3 reads TGTGCCAGCAGTTTATTCTCGGCGACCTACACAGATACGCAGTATTTT. The chain links TRBV27 to TRBJ2-3; unclear D gene. Trimming cost V 1 base and J 2 bases, with 13 bases left between them. The CDR3 is made up of 16 amino acids. Germline assignment: CDR1 MNHEY and CDR2 SMNVEV (reference sequence).

The chain couples TRBV7-9 to TRBJ2-3; 8 nucleotides match TRBD2. The trim removed 4 bases at V and 0 bases at J, leaving 9 bases unmatched. From germline, CDR1 is SEHNR and CDR2 FQNEAQ (reference sequence). CDR3 length: 17 amino acids. The DNA for the CDR3 is TGTGCCAGCAGCTCGGGGCGACTAGCGATTAGCACAGATACGCAGTATTTT. Its protein product is CASSSGRLAISTDTQYF.

This chain links TRBV14 with TRBJ2-1; no definite D call. V was pared by 5 bases and J by 4 bases, with 15 bases between. Germline V gene lookup returns CDR1 SGHDN and CDR2 FVKESK. This CDR3 comprises 15 residues. The DNA of the CDR3 is TGTGCCAGCAGCGTCCGAAGGTTGGGATACAATGAGCAGTTCTTC. Its protein is CASSVRRLGYNEQFF.

The CDR3 DNA reads as TGCGCCAGCACTGACCTTCCGACTAGCGGGGTCTCCTACGAGCAGTACTTC. Its protein product is CASTDLPTSGVSYEQYF. The chain links TRBV10-1 to TRBJ2-7; 11 bases fit TRBD2. Germline trimming cut 7 bases from V and 0 bases from J; bases unmatched to any gene: 11. The CDR3 loop spans 17 amino acids. Germline CDR1 and CDR2: WNHNN and SYGVQD (reference sequence).

V gene TRBV28 combines with J gene TRBJ2-3; TRBD1 matches at 8 bases. The trim removed 4 bases at V and 2 bases at J, leaving 5 bases unmatched. The CDR3 has 15 amino acids. Germline V lookup: CDR1 MDHEN, CDR2 SYDVKM. The CDR3 is CASSSDRGATDTQYF. CDR3 in DNA: TGTGCCAGCAGTTCCGACAGGGGAGCCACAGATACGCAGTATTTT.

This sequence joins TRBV28 and TRBJ2-5; D gene unclear. With the DNA end fitting TRBJ2-7 better, the J assignment may be wrong. The CDR3 sequence is 14 residues long. Germline CDR1 is MDHEN and CDR2 is SYDVKM. CDR3 in DNA: TGTGCCAGCGTGTTCTCGGGCCCCTCTTACGAGCAGTACTTC. This gives the protein CASVFSGPSYEQYF.

V and J are TRBV5-5 and TRBJ1-2; D may be TRBD1 (5 bases). The germline V and J ends were trimmed by 2 bases and 0 bases, with 11 bases remaining between them. This CDR3 is 15 amino acids long. The V gene's germline CDR1 is SGHKS and CDR2 YYEKEE (reference sequence). In DNA, the CDR3 is TGTGCCAGCAGCTTCGGGGACCCTACTAACTATGGCTACACCTTC. This codes for CASSFGDPTNYGYTF. The variable domain in full, with the rest retrieved from reference TRBV5-5 and TRBJ1-2, is DAGVTQSPTHLIKTRGQQVTLRCSPISGHKSVSWYQQVLGQGPQFIFQYYEKEERGRGNFPDRFSARQFPNYSSELNVNALLLGDSALYLCASSFGDPTNYGYTFGSGTRLTVV.

The V call is TRBV5-1, the J call TRBJ1-1; a weak D match, TRBD1 (6 bases). The V end lost 7 bases, the J end lost 6 bases, and 19 bases lay between the germline ends. Germline CDR1 reads SGHRS; CDR2 reads YFSETQ. The CDR3 loop spans 14 amino acids. The CDR3 region is CASAPTTQGSEAFF. The CDR3 DNA follows: TGCGCCAGCGCCCCTACCACACAGGGCTCTGAAGCTTTCTTT.

This clone appeared a single time. The rearrangement uses TRBV25-1 and TRBJ2-7; D gene unclear. Germline V gene data show CDR1 as MGHDK and CDR2 as SYGVNS. This CDR3 comprises 11 residues. The germline V and J ends were trimmed by 1 base and 5 bases, with 3 bases remaining between them. CDR3 DNA: TGTGCCAGCAGTGAATTCGACGAGCAGTACTTC. Translation: CASSEFDEQYF.

This clone was seen once. The V gene is TRBV28, the J gene TRBJ2-1; D may match TRBD1 or TRBD2 (5 bases each). V was clipped by 3 bases and J by 6 bases, with 9 bases between them. This CDR3 comprises 13 residues. Per the germline V gene, CDR1 is MDHEN and CDR2 is SYDVKM. The CDR3 DNA is TGTGCCAGCAGTTTTCGGGGCCCCAATGAGCAGTTCTTC. Its translation is CASSFRGPNEQFF.

This clone was observed a few times. This chain connects TRBV9 to TRBJ2-7; TRBD1 matches 7 bases. CDR3 length equals 14 residues. The V gene end was trimmed by 4 bases and the J gene end by 6 bases; junction bases not matched to a gene: 10. Germline assignment: CDR1 SGDLS and CDR2 YYNGEE. For the CDR3, the DNA is TGTGCCAGCAGCCCCCGGACAGGTTTAGGCGAGCAGTACTTC. Protein: CASSPRTGLGEQYF.

The chain has TRBV2 and TRBJ2-6, with D possibly being TRBD1 (5 bases). The CDR3 loop spans 14 amino acids. Trimming cost V 7 bases and J 4 bases, with 11 bases left between them. Per germline, CDR1 SNHLY and CDR2 FYNNEI. CDR3 DNA: TGTGCCAGCAAAGAAGGGGCCGGGGCCAACGTCCTGACTTTC. Its translation is CASKEGAGANVLTF.

As regards this clone: The junction departs from germline at one end; a sequencing error may be responsible. The chain couples TRBV4-1 to TRBJ2-7; D unclear. The CDR3 is made up of 14 amino acids. Germline V gives CDR1 MGHRA, CDR2 YSYEKL. Here the CDR3 reads CASSPRTLSSEQYF. CDR3 sequence (DNA): TGCGCCAGCAGCCCCCGGACCCTTTCCTCCGAGCAGTACTTC.

V and J are TRBV7-9 and TRBJ1-6; D is undetermined. Germline CDR1 is SEHNR and CDR2 is FQNEAQ (reference sequence). This CDR3 contains 12 residues. Trimming removed 1 base from V and 8 bases from J, with 3 bases in between. The CDR3 here is CASSLGDSPLHF. CDR3 nucleotides: TGTGCCAGCAGCTTAGGAGATTCACCCCTCCACTTT.

The gene calls are TRBV7-3 and TRBJ2-3; possibly TRBD1 for D (6 bases). V was shortened by 4 bases and J by 6 bases, with 20 bases between the two germline ends. Germline V gene data show CDR1 as SGHTA and CDR2 as FQGTGA. The CDR3 is 16 residues long. The CDR3 loop is CASSSAMGPQGDTQYF. DNA of the CDR3: TGTGCCAGCAGCTCAGCCATGGGGCCCCAGGGGGATACGCAGTATTTT.

The rearrangement links TRBV7-2 to TRBJ1-2; D unclear. Trimming took off 1 base at V and 8 bases at J, with 14 bases between the two ends. The CDR3 totals 14 residues. Germline V gene sequence: CDR1 SGHTA, CDR2 FQGNSA. CDR3 coding DNA: TGTGCCAGCAGCTTAGTCCTGGCGGGAGGAGGCTACACCTTC. As protein: CASSLVLAGGGYTF.

The CDR3: CASSRPGTTLGDTQYF. The CDR3 nucleotides read TGTGCCAGCAGTCGCCCGGGGACTACCCTCGGCGATACGCAGTATTTT. The chain joins TRBV27 to TRBJ2-3, with 7 nucleotides matching TRBD2. CDR1 and CDR2 (germline): MNHEY, SMNVEV (reference sequence). J gave up 6 bases and V 5 bases, and 14 bases lay outside the gene matches. The CDR3 is 16 amino acids.